This passage covers 27 T cell receptor beta chains from one sample sequenced in a study of PD-1 blockade in classical Hodgkin lymphoma. Clones were read by immunoSEQ multiplex PCR, and TCRdb kept only the in-frame ones, dropping some. Of almost 95,000 clones listed, 83% are singletons. As for time point: cycle 4 day 1 (C4D1), after 6 weeks of nivolumab. Brentuximab vedotin exposure varied, and every patient relapsed after autologous stem cell transplantation. The material sequenced was peripheral blood mononuclear cells (PBMCs), taken before the fourth cycle of nivolumab. The receptors shown here come from a human donor with classical Hodgkin lymphoma.

This clone was seen just once. The rearrangement links TRBV19 to TRBJ1-1, with a weak D call TRBD1 (5 bases). Trimming removed 5 bases from V and 1 base from J, with 14 bases in between. The CDR3 totals 15 residues. Germline V gene lookup returns CDR1 LNHDA and CDR2 SQIVND (reference sequence). The CDR3 bases are TGTGCCAGTAGTTCAAGCCCAGGACAGAACACTGAAGCTTTCTTT. It is translated as CASSSSPGQNTEAFF.

This clone was detected a few times. The chain recombines TRBV9 with TRBJ2-1, with D uncertain. This CDR3 is built from 15 residues. Germline lookup yields CDR1 SGDLS and CDR2 YYNGEE. Trimming removed 2 bases from V and 0 bases from J, with 9 bases in between. CDR3 sequence: CASSVGRSSYNEQFF. The CDR3 nucleotides read TGTGCCAGCAGCGTTGGGCGGAGCTCCTACAATGAGCAGTTCTTC.

V usage is TRBV28 and J usage is TRBJ2-2, with 8 bases fitting TRBD2. Germline V gene lookup returns CDR1 MDHEN and CDR2 SYDVKM. After removal of 7 bases from V and 5 bases from J, the junction contained 12 bases not matched to a gene. The CDR3 is 16 amino acids. The CDR3, as DNA: TGTGCCAGCACCCTCCCGGGGGGGAGACTAACCGGGGAGCTGTTTTTT. Its translation is CASTLPGGRLTGELFF.

The CDR3 loop reads CASSLAWQGRQTQYF. CDR3 coding DNA: TGTGCCAGCAGCTTGGCCTGGCAGGGAAGACAGACCCAGTACTTC. The chain has TRBV5-6 and TRBJ2-5, with D tentatively TRBD1 (5 bases). Trimming removed 0 bases from V and 6 bases from J, with 15 bases in between. Germline V gives CDR1 SGHDT, CDR2 YYEEEE. CDR3 length equals 15 residues.

V and J are TRBV7-8 and TRBJ2-1; a possible D gene is TRBD1 (6 bases). The CDR3 loop spans 15 amino acids. Trimming shortened V by 5 bases and J by 7 bases, and 18 bases separated the two germline ends. Germline V CDR1 and CDR2: SGHVS, FQNEAQ. The DNA for the CDR3 is TGTGCCAGCAGCCCCCGGGGTGCGAGGGGGAATGAGCAGTTCTTC. Its protein product is CASSPRGARGNEQFF.

The chain is built from TRBV2 and TRBJ1-1; unclear D gene. With 6 bases removed from V and 5 bases from J, the gap between germline ends came to 16 bases. Looked up from germline, CDR1 is SNHLY and CDR2 is FYNNEI. CDR3 length: 14 amino acids. The CDR3 DNA follows: TGTGCCAGCAGCGGGGTAGGGATCGGGACTGAAGCTTTCTTT. It encodes CASSGVGIGTEAFF.

The chain joins TRBV7-2 to TRBJ2-5; D gene ambiguous. V lost 3 bases and J lost 5, with 7 bases in between. The CDR3 has 12 residues. Germline CDR1 is SGHTA and CDR2 is FQGNSA. CDR3 amino acids: CASSFVLETQYF. In DNA, the CDR3 is TGTGCCAGCAGCTTTGTGCTGGAGACCCAGTACTTC.

This chain joins TRBV19 and TRBJ2-1; TRBD1 is a possible D gene (7 bases). This CDR3 spans 15 amino acids. Trimming shortened V by 5 bases and J by 4 bases, and 15 bases separated the two germline ends. Per germline, CDR1 LNHDA and CDR2 SQIVND (reference sequence). CDR3 nucleotides: TGTGCCAGTAGTTGGACAGGAGGGGGGTACAATGAGCAGTTCTTC. Its protein product is CASSWTGGGYNEQFF. Supplemented by reference TRBV19 and TRBJ2-1, the full variable domain reads DGGITQSPKYLFRKEGQNVTLSCEQNLNHDAMYWYRQDPGQGLRLIYYSQIVNDFQKGDIAEGYSVSREKKESFPLTVTSAQKNPTAFYLCASSWTGGGYNEQFFGPGTRLTVL.

This chain links TRBV10-3 with TRBJ2-1; 11 bases align to TRBD2. The CDR3 length is 20 residues. In germline, CDR1 is ENHRY, CDR2 SYGVKD. V shed 6 bases, J shed 7 bases, and the junction held 23 bases outside the gene matches. CDR3 region: CAIRSGELAGVFGRANEQFF. CDR3 DNA: TGTGCCATCAGAAGTGGGGAACTAGCGGGAGTCTTTGGTCGGGCGAATGAGCAGTTCTTC.

The chain has TRBV9 and TRBJ2-2, with 7 bases lining up with TRBD2. Germline V gene sequence: CDR1 SGDLS, CDR2 YYNGEE. Losses at the gene ends were 5 bases for V and 3 bases for J; bases not matched to a gene: 7. This CDR3 comprises 15 residues. CDR3 residues: CASRAGLLYTGELFF. The CDR3 coding sequence is TGTGCCAGCAGAGCGGGACTTCTTTACACCGGGGAGCTGTTTTTT.

The chain couples TRBV30 to TRBJ2-5; 9 bases match TRBD1. Germline CDR1 and CDR2: GTSNPN and SVGIG (reference sequence). V was pared by 3 bases and J by 4 bases, with 3 bases of the junction left unmatched. The CDR3 extends over 13 amino acids. The CDR3 DNA is TGTGCCTGGAGAAGACAGGGGGGAGAGACCCAGTACTTC. It encodes CAWRRQGGETQYF. The full variable domain, in which reference TRBV30 and TRBJ2-5 provide the parts outside the CDR3, is SQTIHQWPATLVQPVGSPLSLECTVEGTSNPNLYWYRQAAGRGLQLLFYSVGIGQISSEVPQNLSASRPQDRQFILSSKKLLLSDSGFYLCAWRRQGGETQYFGPGTRLLVL.

The chain has TRBV19 and TRBJ1-5; D remains ambiguous. Germline V gene sequence: CDR1 LNHDA, CDR2 SQIVND (reference sequence). V was shortened by 6 bases and J by 1 base, with 16 bases between the two germline ends. The CDR3 spans 16 residues. In DNA form, the CDR3 reads TGTGCCAGTAGCCCCAATAAGTCTCCAAGCAATCAGCCCCAGCATTTT. Translation: CASSPNKSPSNQPQHF.

The chain uses TRBV7-2 and TRBJ2-7, with 13 bases fitting TRBD2. The CDR3 totals 18 residues. J was trimmed by 3 bases and V by 1 base; bases with no gene match: 9. Germline CDR1 is SGHTA and CDR2 is FQGNSA. CDR3 bases: TGTGCCAGCAGCTTAGTGGGTGGGACTAGCGGGATGTTCTACGAGCAGTACTTC. It encodes CASSLVGGTSGMFYEQYF.

This chain connects TRBV7-2 to TRBJ2-7; D is undetermined. Trimming pared 1 base from V and 0 bases from J, leaving 7 bases between. The V gene's germline CDR1 is SGHTA and CDR2 FQGNSA. The CDR3 spans 14 residues. The CDR3 sequence is CASSLDTASYEQYF. In DNA, the CDR3 is TGTGCCAGCAGCTTAGATACGGCCTCCTACGAGCAGTACTTC.

The chain is built from TRBV15 and TRBJ2-3, with a possible D match to TRBD2 (6 bases). The V and J ends lost 3 bases and 0 bases respectively, with 13 bases between them. Per germline, CDR1 LNHNV and CDR2 YYDKDF (reference sequence). The CDR3 totals 16 residues. The CDR3 DNA reads as TGTGCCACCAGCAGGGGGGAACTAGCCAGCACAGATACGCAGTATTTT. This sequence encodes CATSRGELASTDTQYF.

The chain combines TRBV7-8 with TRBJ2-5, with TRBD1 matching over 9 bases. There are 14 residues in the CDR3. V was pared by 5 bases and J by 5 bases, with 6 bases of the junction left unmatched. Per germline, CDR1 SGHVS and CDR2 FQNEAQ. The DNA of the CDR3 is TGTGCCAGCAGCCAGGGACAGGGCTGGGAGACCCAGTACTTC. Its protein is CASSQGQGWETQYF.

The J gene is TRBJ1-2, the V gene TRBV7-8; 8 bases match TRBD1. Trimming removed 7 bases from V and 8 bases from J; junction bases left unmatched: 9. Germline V gene lookup returns CDR1 SGHVS and CDR2 FQNEAQ. The CDR3 spans 13 residues. CDR3 in amino acids: CASTGQVTRGYTF. The CDR3 DNA is TGTGCCAGCACGGGACAGGTCACACGGGGCTACACCTTC.

V usage is TRBV2 and J usage is TRBJ1-2; maybe TRBD1 (6 bases). Trimming took 6 bases from V and 2 from J, leaving 10 bases between them. This CDR3 region has 13 residues. Germline values: CDR1 SNHLY, CDR2 FYNNEI. CDR3 sequence: CASSRTENYGYTF. CDR3 bases: TGTGCCAGCAGCCGGACAGAAAACTATGGCTACACCTTC.

V and J are TRBV6-6 and TRBJ2-5, with D maybe TRBD1 (6 bases). The V gene lost 6 bases and the J gene lost 5 bases, with 19 bases spanning the gap. The CDR3 has 15 residues. Germline V gives CDR1 MNHNY, CDR2 SVGAGI (reference sequence). CDR3 loop: CASRLNRVGLETQYF. The DNA of the CDR3 is TGTGCCAGCAGACTAAACAGGGTGGGTTTGGAGACCCAGTACTTC.

This chain connects TRBV5-6 to TRBJ2-7; maybe TRBD2 (5 bases). The germline gives CDR1 SGHDT, CDR2 YYEEEE. This CDR3 is 12 amino acids long. Trimming removed 3 bases from V and 7 bases from J, with 11 bases in between. The CDR3 reads CASSSGGPEQYF. The CDR3, as DNA: TGTGCCAGCAGCTCGGGCGGGCCAGAGCAGTACTTC.

This clone came up a few times. The chain has TRBV18 and TRBJ1-3, with 9 bases matching TRBD1. The CDR3 runs 19 residues. Germline V gives CDR1 KGHSH, CDR2 LQKENI. J was trimmed by 0 bases and V by 2 bases; bases with no gene match: 11. The chain's CDR3 is CASSPDGTGPTTSGNTIYF. The DNA for the CDR3 is TGTGCCAGCTCACCAGATGGGACAGGGCCCACTACCTCTGGAAACACCATATATTTT. Full variable domain (outside the CDR3, taken from reference TRBV18 and TRBJ1-3): NAGVMQNPRHLVRRRGQEARLRCSPMKGHSHVYWYRQLPEEGLKFMVYLQKENIIDESGMPKERFSAEFPKEGPSILRIQQVVRGDSAAYFCASSPDGTGPTTSGNTIYFGEGSWLTVV.

V and J are TRBV11-2 and TRBJ2-4; no clear D gene. There are 16 residues in the CDR3. Between the trimmed V and J ends, which lost 5 bases and 2 bases, there was a span of 16 bases. The V gene's germline CDR1 is SGHAT and CDR2 FQNNGV. The CDR3 DNA is TGTGCCAGCAGCCATGACCGGACGAGGTCCAAAAACATTCAGTACTTC. Translated: CASSHDRTRSKNIQYF.

V is TRBV10-3 and J is TRBJ2-2; the D gene is possibly TRBD1 (6 bases). The CDR3 extends over 14 amino acids. The germline V gene has CDR1 ENHRY and CDR2 SYGVKD. V was trimmed by 8 bases and J by 4 bases, leaving 14 bases between them. The CDR3 coding sequence is TGTGCCATCCAAGGGGGTTCGGGCACCGGGGAGCTGTTTTTT. This codes for CAIQGGSGTGELFF.

V is TRBV7-2 and J is TRBJ2-1; 7 positions match TRBD2. The junction had 8 bases not matched to a gene; V was cut back by 1 base and J by 2 bases. Germline V CDR1 and CDR2: SGHTA, FQGNSA. CDR3 length: 17 amino acids. The CDR3 region is CASSLGGGSPTYNEQFF. The CDR3 nucleotides are TGTGCCAGCAGCTTAGGGGGCGGGAGCCCAACCTACAATGAGCAGTTCTTC.

The J gene is TRBJ2-3, the V gene TRBV2; D perhaps matches TRBD2 (6 bases). The germline V and J ends were trimmed by 4 bases and 0 bases, with 8 bases remaining between them. This CDR3 region has 14 residues. Germline CDR1 SNHLY, CDR2 FYNNEI. CDR3 sequence reads: CASSGGGSTDTQYF. The DNA for the CDR3 is TGTGCCAGCAGTGGAGGAGGGAGCACAGATACGCAGTATTTT.

This clone was seen a few times. V usage is TRBV20-1 and J usage is TRBJ2-1, with D possibly being TRBD2 (5 bases). Deletions cut 6 bases from V and 10 bases from J, with 13 bases between. Germline V CDR1 and CDR2: DFQATT, SNEGSKA (reference sequence). The CDR3 extends over 11 amino acids. The CDR3 nucleotides are TGCAGTGCACCTTCTAGCACGGAGCAGTTCTTC. Translation: CSAPSSTEQFF.

The chain combines TRBV4-1 with TRBJ2-3; the match to TRBD2 covers 7 bases. CDR3 size: 18 residues. Germline CDR1 MGHRA, CDR2 YSYEKL. Trimming removed 1 base from V and 4 bases from J; junction bases left unmatched: 14. The chain's CDR3 is CASSQGGGKGFSADTQYF. CDR3 DNA: TGCGCCAGCAGCCAAGGGGGGGGGAAGGGTTTTTCGGCAGATACGCAGTATTTT.